This T cell receptor (beta chain) came from a study of cytomegalovirus exposure and HLA in healthy donors. Whole-study context: Some 90 million unique TCRs from HLA-typed donors were held in an early data release.

Only a few counts were recorded for this clone. Each donor was nominally healthy when sampled (though unrecorded immune exposures were likely). This PCR relied on a set of 60 Vbeta primers and 13 Jbeta primers. Sequencing was performed with immunoSEQ multiplex PCR; in TCRdb, only in-frame clones are kept and a portion is missing. The data hold around 97,000 clones, with around a tenth observed a single time. CDR1 and CDR2 from the germline V gene are SGDLS and YYNGEE. V lost 0 bases, J lost 5 bases, and 6 bases stayed unmatched. The CDR3 has 15 amino acids. The specimen was PBMCs. The J gene is TRBJ2-7, the V gene TRBV9; 9 bases map to TRBD2. This clonotype was sampled from a man aged 45-60 years in good health and CMV-seropositive. CDR3 in DNA: TGTGCCAGCAGCGTAGAAGGCGGGAGGGGGCACGAGCAGTACTTC. It yields the protein CASSVEGGRGHEQYF.